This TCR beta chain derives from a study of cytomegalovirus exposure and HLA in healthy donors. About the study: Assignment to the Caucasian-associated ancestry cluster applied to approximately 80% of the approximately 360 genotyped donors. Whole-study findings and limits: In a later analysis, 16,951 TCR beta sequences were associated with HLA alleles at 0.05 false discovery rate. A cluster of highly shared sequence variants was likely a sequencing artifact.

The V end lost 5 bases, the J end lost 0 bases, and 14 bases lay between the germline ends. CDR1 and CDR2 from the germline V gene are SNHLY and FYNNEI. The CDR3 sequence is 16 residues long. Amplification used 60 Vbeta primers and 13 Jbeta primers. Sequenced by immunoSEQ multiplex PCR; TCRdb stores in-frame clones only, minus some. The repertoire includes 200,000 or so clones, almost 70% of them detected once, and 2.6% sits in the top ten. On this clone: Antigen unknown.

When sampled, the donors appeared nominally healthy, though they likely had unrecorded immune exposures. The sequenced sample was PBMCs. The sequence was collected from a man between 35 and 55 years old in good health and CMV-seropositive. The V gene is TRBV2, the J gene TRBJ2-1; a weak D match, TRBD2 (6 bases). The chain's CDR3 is CASSMAGFPSYNEQFF. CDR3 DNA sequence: TGTGCCAGCAGTATGGCGGGGTTTCCCTCCTACAATGAGCAGTTCTTC. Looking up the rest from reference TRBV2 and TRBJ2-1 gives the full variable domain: EPEVTQTPSHQVTQMGQEVILRCVPISNHLYFYWYRQILGQKVEFLVSFYNNEISEKSEIFDDQFSVERPDGSNFTLKIRSTKLEDSAMYFCASSMAGFPSYNEQFFGPGTRLTVL.